Shown below are 27 T cell receptor beta chains from a single sample sequenced in a study of naive and memory T cell subsets. The study, taken as a whole, reports: Naive repertoires, especially CD8, held a few larger clonotypes, possibly memory cells re-expressing CD45RA.

Their antigens are not known. The beta constant-region primer was an equimolar mix of two oligonucleotides covering TRBC1 and TRBC2. Four rounds of PCR amplified the ligated cDNA using nested alpha and beta constant-region primers plus SP2. One entry per CDR3 protein, called by TCRdb with MiXCR from the UMI-ligation and nested PCR reads. The sample has over 110,000 distinct CDR3 sequences, about 20% seen once. The source material was naive CD8+ T cells from blood. The receptors here all came from a human donor in good health.

This chain links TRBV25-1 with TRBJ1-2; 7 bases align to TRBD1. Germline lookup yields CDR1 MGHDK and CDR2 SYGVNS. The CDR3 extends over 15 amino acids. V gave up 4 bases and J gave up 4 bases; unmatched junction bases: 9. CDR3 nucleotide sequence: TGTGCCAGCAGTGCTGCGACAGGGTACGGCTATGGCTACACCTTC. It specifies CASSAATGYGYGYTF.

V is TRBV13 and J is TRBJ2-7; TRBD2 matches at 11 bases. J gave up 2 bases and V 0 bases, and 3 bases lay outside the gene matches. The germline V gene encodes CDR1 PRHDT and CDR2 FYEKMQ (reference sequence). The CDR3 totals 16 residues. CDR3 amino acids: CASSLGLAGGTYEQYF. In DNA, the CDR3 is TGTGCCAGCAGCTTAGGGCTAGCGGGAGGCACCTACGAGCAGTACTTC.

This clonotype was counted between two and nine times. V is TRBV10-3 and J is TRBJ2-7; D remains unclear. The CDR3 covers 13 residues. CDR1 and CDR2 from the germline V gene are ENHRY and SYGVKD. V was shortened by 3 bases and J by 6 bases, with 12 bases between the two germline ends. The CDR3 region has the DNA TGTGCCATCAGTGATCTAATCGGTCTCGAGCAGTACTTC. It specifies CAISDLIGLEQYF.

J is TRBJ1-1 and V is TRBV11-3, with TRBD1 identical over 9 bases. Germline V gene lookup returns CDR1 SGHNT and CDR2 YENEEA. Losses at the gene ends were 4 bases for V and 9 bases for J; bases not matched to a gene: 3. The CDR3 is made up of 12 amino acids. In DNA form, the CDR3 reads TGTGCCAGCAGCTCGGGACAGGGAAAAGCTTTCTTT. As protein: CASSSGQGKAFF.

This chain joins TRBV9 and TRBJ2-2; a possible D gene is TRBD2 (6 bases). CDR1 and CDR2 from the germline V gene are SGDLS and YYNGEE. The CDR3 contains 18 residues. With 0 bases removed from V and 0 bases from J, the gap between germline ends came to 15 bases. In DNA, the CDR3 is TGTGCCAGCAGCGTAGGGGACTTCCCTTTCGCGAACACCGGGGAGCTGTTTTTT. It yields the protein CASSVGDFPFANTGELFF.

The chain is built from TRBV19 and TRBJ2-7; D is unclear. This CDR3 is built from 13 residues. The V gene lost 5 bases and the J gene lost 3 bases, with 11 bases spanning the gap. Germline CDR1 reads LNHDA; CDR2 reads SQIVND (reference sequence). The CDR3 DNA follows: TGTGCCAGTAGTTCCTTGGTGAGCTACGAGCAGTACTTC. It is translated as CASSSLVSYEQYF.

The rearrangement joins TRBV27 to TRBJ2-7; no clear D. The germline V gene has CDR1 MNHEY and CDR2 SMNVEV (reference sequence). The V gene lost 8 bases and the J gene lost 7 bases, with 12 bases spanning the gap. The CDR3 length is 11 residues. The CDR3 nucleotides are TGTGCCAGCGCCTTAATGGGGGAGCAGTACTTC. This encodes CASALMGEQYF.

This clonotype was recorded at least ten times. The J gene is TRBJ2-7, the V gene TRBV7-8, with 9 bases that match TRBD2. The trim removed 4 bases at V and 4 bases at J, leaving 5 bases unmatched. CDR1 is SGHVS and CDR2 is FQNEAQ in the germline V gene. The CDR3 sequence is 14 residues long. The CDR3 reads CASSSGSGSYEQYF. The CDR3 bases are TGTGCCAGCAGCTCGGGTAGCGGGAGTTACGAGCAGTACTTC.

This clonotype showed up just a few times. This rearrangement joins TRBV3-1 to TRBJ2-6; TRBD1 matches 8 bases. Germline CDR1 LGHDT, CDR2 YNNKEL (reference sequence). J gave up 0 bases and V 0 bases, and 4 bases lay outside the gene matches. The length of the CDR3 is 18 residues. CDR3 loop: CASSQEAGGLSGANVLTF. CDR3 nucleotides: TGTGCCAGCAGCCAAGAGGCAGGGGGCCTCTCTGGGGCCAACGTCCTGACTTTC.

This clonotype was observed a handful of times. The V call is TRBV9, the J call TRBJ2-1; D unclear. V lost 0 bases and J lost 5, with 6 bases in between. Per the germline V gene, CDR1 is SGDLS and CDR2 is YYNGEE. This CDR3 contains 13 residues. The CDR3 is CASSVASDNEQFF. In DNA, the CDR3 is TGTGCCAGCAGCGTAGCCAGTGACAATGAGCAGTTCTTC.

This clonotype was counted a few times. The genes are TRBV30 and TRBJ2-7; 7 nucleotides line up with TRBD1. Looked up from germline, CDR1 is GTSNPN and CDR2 is SVGIG (reference sequence). This CDR3 contains 14 residues. V lost 0 bases, J lost 2 bases, and 4 bases stayed unmatched. CDR3 region: CAWSVGRGTYEQYF. The CDR3 region has the DNA TGTGCCTGGAGTGTCGGCAGGGGGACCTACGAGCAGTACTTC. The entire variable domain, with the rest obtained from reference TRBV30 and TRBJ2-7, is as follows: SQTIHQWPATLVQPVGSPLSLECTVEGTSNPNLYWYRQAAGRGLQLLFYSVGIGQISSEVPQNLSASRPQDRQFILSSKKLLLSDSGFYLCAWSVGRGTYEQYFGPGTRLTVT.

This clonotype has a handful of counts. V gene TRBV4-3 combines with J gene TRBJ2-6, with 8 nucleotides matching TRBD2. From germline, CDR1 is LGHNA and CDR2 YSLEER. This CDR3 has 19 residues. The V and J ends lost 0 bases and 2 bases, in that order; junction bases with no gene match: 9. The CDR3 is CASSQEVAGSLAGANVLTF. CDR3 coding DNA: TGCGCCAGCAGCCAAGAAGTAGCGGGAAGTCTCGCTGGGGCCAACGTCCTGACTTTC.

This chain uses TRBV4-3 with TRBJ2-7, with unresolved D. This CDR3 has 13 residues. Germline loops: CDR1 LGHNA, CDR2 YSLEER. The ends were cut back, 0 bases at V and 3 bases at J, with 6 bases in the middle. The CDR3 loop is CASSQETSYEQYF. CDR3 nucleotides: TGCGCCAGCAGCCAAGAAACCAGCTACGAGCAGTACTTC.

This clonotype was recorded many times. The chain links TRBV29-1 to TRBJ2-3, with D perhaps matching TRBD1 (5 bases). CDR1 SQVTM and CDR2 ANQGSEA come from the germline V gene. Between the trimmed V and J ends, which lost 8 bases and 1 base, there was a span of 16 bases. CDR3 length: 14 amino acids. This chain's CDR3 is CSPQGILGTDTQYF. Written as DNA, the CDR3 is TGCAGCCCCCAGGGTATCCTTGGCACAGATACGCAGTATTTT.

Only a few counts were recorded for this clonotype. The V and J genes are TRBV6-2 or TRBV6-3 and TRBJ2-1; D uncertain. Germline V gene sequence: CDR1 MNHEY, CDR2 SVGEGT. CDR3 length: 16 amino acids. The V gene lost 0 bases and the J gene lost 6 bases, with 15 bases spanning the gap. The CDR3 region is CASSYSPAAPGNEQFF. The CDR3 DNA reads TGTGCCAGCAGTTACTCGCCTGCGGCCCCCGGCAATGAGCAGTTCTTC.

The V call is TRBV4-1, the J call TRBJ2-1; TRBD2 matches at 7 bases. The CDR3 contains 15 residues. The germline CDR1 and CDR2 sequences are MGHRA and YSYEKL. Unmatched junction bases numbered 12, after V lost 3 bases and J lost 10 bases. CDR3 coding DNA: TGCGCCAGCAGCCAGGTTCTTGAGGGAGGGCACGAGCAGTTCTTC. Protein product: CASSQVLEGGHEQFF.

This clonotype occurred a few times. J is TRBJ2-2 and V is TRBV4-1; 10 bases align to TRBD1. In germline, CDR1 is MGHRA, CDR2 YSYEKL. J lost 4 bases, V lost 0 bases, and 8 bases had no gene match. The CDR3 consists of 18 residues. CDR3 sequence: CASSQESPGTGVTGELFF. CDR3 coding DNA: TGCGCCAGCAGCCAAGAAAGCCCCGGGACAGGGGTCACCGGGGAGCTGTTTTTT.

This rearrangement joins TRBV20-1 to TRBJ2-1; D possibly corresponds to TRBD2 (5 bases). Germline V CDR1 and CDR2: DFQATT, SNEGSKA (reference sequence). This CDR3 has 13 amino acids. V was clipped by 0 bases and J by 7 bases, with 10 bases between them. The CDR3 loop reads CSAREPLGNEQFF. As DNA, the CDR3 is TGCAGTGCTAGAGAACCACTAGGGAATGAGCAGTTCTTC.

The table lists this clonotype with many counts. The chain has TRBV6-5 and TRBJ2-3; possibly TRBD2 for D (5 bases). This CDR3 is built from 14 residues. V was clipped by 6 bases and J by 4 bases, with 14 bases between them. The germline V gene encodes CDR1 MNHEY and CDR2 SVGAGI. The CDR3 loop is CASSLGEYPDTQYF. CDR3 DNA: TGTGCCAGCAGCCTGGGAGAGTACCCAGATACGCAGTATTTT.

This clonotype was detected only a few times. The chain carries TRBV2 and TRBJ2-1, with 7 positions matching TRBD2. This CDR3 region has 17 residues. Germline assignment: CDR1 SNHLY and CDR2 FYNNEI. With 1 base clipped from V and 0 bases from J, the junction kept 6 bases outside the gene matches. The CDR3 here is CASSEVQRDRSYNEQFF. CDR3 nucleotide sequence: TGTGCCAGCAGTGAAGTCCAGCGGGACCGCTCCTACAATGAGCAGTTCTTC.

This clonotype was observed a handful of times. The rearrangement joins TRBV2 to TRBJ2-3; unclear D gene. The CDR3 runs to 15 residues. Germline CDR1 is SNHLY and CDR2 is FYNNEI. V was trimmed by 4 bases and J by 3 bases, leaving 14 bases between them. CDR3 amino acids: CASSVYEARTDTQYF. The CDR3 nucleotides are TGTGCCAGCAGTGTTTACGAGGCTAGGACAGATACGCAGTATTTT.

This clonotype was counted ten times or more. The chain combines TRBV28 with TRBJ1-2; D gene uncertain. The CDR3 is 16 residues long. V gave up 3 bases and J gave up 0 bases, with 14 bases separating them. Germline V CDR1 and CDR2: MDHEN, SYDVKM. The CDR3 DNA reads as TGTGCCAGCAGTTTGTTGACCGGAACGCCTAACTATGGCTACACCTTC. The encoded protein is CASSLLTGTPNYGYTF.

This chain links TRBV12-3 or TRBV12-4 with TRBJ2-3, with D maybe TRBD2 (6 bases). The CDR3 extends over 14 amino acids. Trimming shortened V by 7 bases and J by 0 bases, and 11 bases separated the two germline ends. The CDR3 coding sequence is TGTGCCAGCACTTGGAGGGCGAGCACAGATACGCAGTATTTT. Protein sequence: CASTWRASTDTQYF.

The chain recombines TRBV28 with TRBJ2-1; 10 bases are a match to TRBD2. Germline V gene data show CDR1 as MDHEN and CDR2 as SYDVKM. The V gene end was trimmed by 6 bases and the J gene end by 2 bases; junction bases not matched to a gene: 16. The CDR3 consists of 19 residues. The CDR3 DNA sequence: TGTGCCAGCAGCCAGGATGAACGACTAGCGGGCCTCCCCTACAATGAGCAGTTCTTC. It is translated as CASSQDERLAGLPYNEQFF.

This clonotype appeared a few times. V usage is TRBV11-2 and J usage is TRBJ2-3; TRBD1 matches at 7 bases. Germline CDR1 and CDR2: SGHAT and FQNNGV. Unmatched junction bases numbered 7, after V lost 4 bases and J lost 0 bases. CDR3 length: 16 amino acids. The CDR3 coding sequence is TGTGCCAGCAGCTCACAGGGGTCTTCTAGCACAGATACGCAGTATTTT. It codes for CASSSQGSSSTDTQYF.

This rearrangement joins TRBV28 to TRBJ2-7; D ambiguous. Germline V lookup: CDR1 MDHEN, CDR2 SYDVKM. Trimming left V 5 bases short and J 0 bases short, with 14 bases between. The CDR3 has 15 amino acids. The CDR3 loop is CASSPRLRPSYEQYF. CDR3 nucleotide sequence: TGTGCCAGCAGTCCCCGGCTCAGGCCCTCCTACGAGCAGTACTTC.

The chain uses TRBV20-1 and TRBJ2-7, with 9 bases fitting TRBD1. The CDR3 is made up of 15 amino acids. Germline assignment: CDR1 DFQATT and CDR2 SNEGSKA (reference sequence). The J segment lost 3 bases and the V segment lost 0 bases, leaving 6 bases of the junction unmatched. The CDR3: CSARDWTGDLYEQYF. In DNA form, the CDR3 reads TGCAGTGCTAGAGATTGGACAGGGGATCTCTACGAGCAGTACTTC.